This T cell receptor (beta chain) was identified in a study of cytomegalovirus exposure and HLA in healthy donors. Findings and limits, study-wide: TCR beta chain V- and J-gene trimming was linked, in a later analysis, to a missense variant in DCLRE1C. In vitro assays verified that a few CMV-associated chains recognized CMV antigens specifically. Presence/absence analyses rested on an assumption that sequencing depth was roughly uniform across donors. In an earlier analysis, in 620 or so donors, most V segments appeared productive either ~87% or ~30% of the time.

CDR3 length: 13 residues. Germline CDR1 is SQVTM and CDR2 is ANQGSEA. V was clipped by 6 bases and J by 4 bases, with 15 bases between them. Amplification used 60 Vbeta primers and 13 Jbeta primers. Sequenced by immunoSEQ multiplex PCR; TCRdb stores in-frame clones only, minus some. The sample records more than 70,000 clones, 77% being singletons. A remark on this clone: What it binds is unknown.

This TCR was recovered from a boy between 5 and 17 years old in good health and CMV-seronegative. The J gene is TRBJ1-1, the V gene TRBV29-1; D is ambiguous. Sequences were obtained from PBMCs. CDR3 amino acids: CSVESLEATEAFF. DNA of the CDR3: TGCAGCGTAGAGTCTCTGGAGGCCACTGAAGCTTTCTTT. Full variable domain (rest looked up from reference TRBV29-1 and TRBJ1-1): SAVISQKPSRDICQRGTSLTIQCQVDSQVTMMFWYRQQPGQSLTLIATANQGSEATYESGFVIDKFPISRPNLTFSTLTVSNMSPEDSSIYLCSVESLEATEAFFGQGTRLTVV.